This T cell receptor beta chain was sequenced for a study of regulatory T cells in long-lasting Graves disease. For the study at large: A definition of persistent Graves' disease required over 5 years of antithyroid drugs plus positive TSH receptor antibodies.

The authors built TCR beta libraries using iRepertoire HTBI primers and Arm-PCR of CDR3 regions. One entry per CDR3 protein, called by TCRdb with MiXCR from the multiplex PCR reads. The sample has about 660,000 distinct CDR3 sequences; around 30% are singletons. Germline V gene lookup returns CDR1 MNHNS and CDR2 SASEGT. The trim removed 6 bases at V and 2 bases at J, leaving 8 bases unmatched. The length of the CDR3 is 16 residues. Documented time point: persistent/refractory GD, antithyroid drugs over 5 years with positive TRAb. Following extraction of RNA from PBMCs, that RNA was used to make the TCR library. Study observations and caveats: With persistent disease, TRBV28, TRBJ1-2 and TRBJ2-5 were the favored segments.

Regarding this clonotype: The antigen remains unidentified.

The V and J genes are TRBV6-1 and TRBJ1-3; 9 nucleotides match TRBD1. This clonotype was sampled from a female donor with Graves disease. This material consisted of peripheral blood mononuclear cells (PBMCs), taken when the disease was refractory, from a patient treated with antithyroid drugs. The CDR3 nucleotides read TGTGCCAGCAGCTCCACGGACAGGGGTCCTGGAAACACCATATATTTT. Translating gives CASSSTDRGPGNTIYF.